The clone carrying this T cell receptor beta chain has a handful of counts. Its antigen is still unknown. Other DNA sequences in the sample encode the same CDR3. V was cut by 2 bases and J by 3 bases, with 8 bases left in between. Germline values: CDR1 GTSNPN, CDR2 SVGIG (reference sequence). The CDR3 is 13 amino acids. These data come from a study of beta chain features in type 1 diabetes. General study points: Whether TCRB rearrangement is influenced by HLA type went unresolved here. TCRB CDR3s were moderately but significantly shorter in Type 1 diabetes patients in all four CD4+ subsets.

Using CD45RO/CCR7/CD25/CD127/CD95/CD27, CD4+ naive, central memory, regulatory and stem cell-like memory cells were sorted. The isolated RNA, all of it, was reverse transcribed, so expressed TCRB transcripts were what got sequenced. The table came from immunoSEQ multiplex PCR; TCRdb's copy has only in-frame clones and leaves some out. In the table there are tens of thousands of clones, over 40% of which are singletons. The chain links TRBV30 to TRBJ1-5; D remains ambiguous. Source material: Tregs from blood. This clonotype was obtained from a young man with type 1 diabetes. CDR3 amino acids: CAWSLQDNQPQHF. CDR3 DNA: TGTGCCTGGAGTCTGCAGGACAATCAGCCCCAGCATTTT.